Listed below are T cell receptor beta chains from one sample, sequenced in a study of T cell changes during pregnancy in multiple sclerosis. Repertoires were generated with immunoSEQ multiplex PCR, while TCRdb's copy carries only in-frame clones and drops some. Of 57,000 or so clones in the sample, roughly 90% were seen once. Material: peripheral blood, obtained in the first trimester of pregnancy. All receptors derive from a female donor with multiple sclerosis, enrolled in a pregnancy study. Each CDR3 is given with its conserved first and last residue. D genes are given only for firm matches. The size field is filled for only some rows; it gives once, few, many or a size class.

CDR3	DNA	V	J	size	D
CASSPRDSGGEAFF	TGTGCCAGCTCACCCCGGGACAGCGGTGGTGAAGCTTTCTTT	TRBV18	TRBJ1-1	few	TRBD1
CAWSAGLAGGIDSQYF	TGTGCCTGGAGTGCGGGACTAGCGGGAGGAATTGATTCGCAGTATTTT	TRBV30	TRBJ2-3	-	TRBD2
CASSGGNTMDEQFF	TGTGCCAGCAGCGGGGGGAACACCATGGATGAGCAGTTCTTC	TRBV5-6	TRBJ2-1	-	-
CASSTRQGAGNTEAFF	TGTGCCAGTAGTACCAGACAGGGGGCAGGAAACACTGAAGCTTTCTTT	TRBV19	TRBJ1-1	-	TRBD1
CAISEGQGGRETQYF	TGTGCCATCAGTGAGGGGCAGGGAGGAAGGGAGACCCAGTACTTC	TRBV10-3	TRBJ2-5	-	-
CASSFLSVSGANVLTF	TGTGCCAGCAGTTTCCTTAGCGTCTCTGGGGCCAACGTCCTGACTTTC	TRBV28	TRBJ2-6	-	-
CASSPQGVTMYEQYF	TGCGCCAGCAGCCCACAGGGGGTTACTATGTACGAGCAGTACTTC	TRBV5-1	TRBJ2-7	-	TRBD1
CASSQEPRGSYNEQFF	TGCGCCAGCAGCCAAGAACCCCGGGGCTCCTACAATGAGCAGTTCTTC	TRBV4-3	TRBJ2-1	-	-
CASSSGTSGYNEQFF	TGTGCCAGCAGTTCAGGGACTAGCGGATACAATGAGCAGTTCTTC	TRBV27	TRBJ2-1	-	TRBD2
CAISESIFGRDRTYEQYF	TGTGCCATCAGTGAGTCGATATTTGGACGGGACAGAACCTACGAGCAGTACTTC	TRBV10-3	TRBJ2-7	-	TRBD1
CASSFRVGTEAFF	TGTGCCTCCTCCTTCAGGGTTGGGACTGAAGCTTTCTTT	TRBV19	TRBJ1-1	-	-
CASSPGQGAPGYTF	TGTGCCAGCAGCCCCGGACAGGGGGCGCCCGGCTACACCTTC	TRBV5-6	TRBJ1-2	-	TRBD1
CASSQKRTGPIYFSYEQYF	TGTGCCAGCAGCCAAAAAAGGACAGGGCCCATTTACTTTTCCTACGAGCAGTACTTC	TRBV5-6	TRBJ2-7	-	TRBD1
CASSLEVGRAGEQYF	TGCGCCAGCAGCTTGGAGGTCGGGAGGGCCGGCGAGCAGTACTTC	TRBV5-1	TRBJ2-7	-	TRBD2
CASSSDQGWNEQFF	TGTGCCAGCAGTTCGGATCAGGGCTGGAATGAGCAGTTCTTC	TRBV27	TRBJ2-1	-	-
CASSLATEVYGYTF	TGTGCCAGCAGCTTAGCGACGGAGGTCTATGGCTACACCTTC	TRBV7-2	TRBJ1-2	-	-
CATVSGAANTGELFF	TGTGCCACCGTAAGCGGGGCCGCGAACACCGGGGAGCTGTTTTTT	TRBV6-6	TRBJ2-2	-	TRBD2
CASSLEAVRGETQYF	TGCGCCAGCAGCTTGGAGGCAGTCCGGGGGGAGACCCAGTACTTC	TRBV5-1	TRBJ2-5	-	-
CASSPGDRPYEEYF	TGTGCCAGCAGTCCGGGGGACAGACCTTACGAGGAGTACTTC	TRBV6-6	TRBJ2-5	-	-
CASSAGVGYGYTF	TGCGCCAGCAGTGCGGGGGTTGGCTATGGCTACACCTTC	TRBV10-2	TRBJ1-2	-	-
CATRTATSGRGEQYF	TGTGCCACCCGGACGGCTACTAGCGGGAGAGGCGAGCAGTACTTC	TRBV5-4	TRBJ2-7	-	TRBD2
CSVGLAGPYEQYF	TGCAGCGTTGGTCTAGCGGGACCCTACGAGCAGTACTTC	TRBV29-1	TRBJ2-7	-	TRBD2
CAWSAGTSGGSYEQYF	TGTGCCTGGAGCGCCGGGACTAGCGGAGGTTCCTACGAGCAGTACTTC	TRBV30	TRBJ2-7	-	TRBD2
CAISDTGTSDREQFF	TGTGCCATCAGTGATACCGGGACTAGCGATCGTGAGCAGTTCTTC	TRBV10-3	TRBJ2-1	-	TRBD2
CASSPSGADTQYF	TGTGCCAGCTCACCATCGGGAGCAGATACGCAGTATTTT	TRBV18	TRBJ2-3	-	-
CASGFQGNGNTIYF	TGTGCTAGTGGTTTCCAGGGTAATGGAAACACCATATATTTT	TRBV12-5	TRBJ1-3	once	-
CASSQVQTYGYTF	TGCGCCAGCAGCCAGGTACAGACCTATGGCTACACCTTC	TRBV4-1	TRBJ1-2	few	-
CASSIRASGANVLTF	TGTGCCAGCAGCATCAGGGCGTCTGGGGCCAACGTCCTGACTTTC	TRBV6-1	TRBJ2-6	-	-
CASSHLTGNTEAFF	TGCGCCAGCAGCCACCTCACAGGGAACACTGAAGCTTTCTTT	TRBV4-1	TRBJ1-1	-	-
CASTPQTGTGHGYTF	TGTGCCAGTACCCCACAGACCGGGACAGGGCATGGCTACACCTTC	TRBV19	TRBJ1-2	-	TRBD1
CASSGRETQYF	TGTGCCAGCAGCGGGAGGGAGACCCAGTACTTC	TRBV9	TRBJ2-5	few	-
CAWSGDSVHNEQFF	TGTGCCTGGAGTGGGGACTCAGTCCACAATGAGCAGTTCTTC	TRBV30	TRBJ2-1	-	-
CASSQGTSVGYEQYF	TGTGCCAGCAGCCAGGGGACTAGCGTTGGCTACGAGCAGTACTTC	TRBV5-6	TRBJ2-7	-	TRBD2
CASSRQGASNQPQHF	TGTGCCAGCAGCAGACAGGGGGCGAGCAATCAGCCCCAGCATTTT	TRBV27	TRBJ1-5	-	TRBD1
CASSSGQGAHTEAFF	TGTGCCAGCAGTTCCGGACAGGGGGCGCACACTGAAGCTTTCTTT	TRBV6-5	TRBJ1-1	-	TRBD1
CASSLNGAADTQYF	TGTGCCAGCAGCTTAAACGGAGCGGCAGATACGCAGTATTTT	TRBV7-3	TRBJ2-3	-	-
CEGGGLYEQYF	TGTGAGGGCGGGGGGCTCTACGAGCAGTACTTC	TRBV11-2	TRBJ2-7	-	TRBD2
CASSEGLAGLGGTYNEQFF	TGCGCCAGCAGCGAAGGACTAGCGGGCTTGGGGGGAACCTACAATGAGCAGTTCTTC	TRBV5-1	TRBJ2-1	-	TRBD2
CASSLVRQLQETQYF	TGTGCCAGCAGCTTAGTTCGACAGCTCCAAGAGACCCAGTACTTC	TRBV11-2	TRBJ2-5	-	-
CARGQPYGYTF	TGTGCCAGGGGACAGCCCTATGGCTACACCTTC	TRBV6-4	TRBJ1-2	-	TRBD1
CASSLPRGVVGEQYF	TGTGCCAGCAGCCTTCCCCGGGGGGTGGTAGGGGAGCAGTACTTC	TRBV28	TRBJ2-7	-	TRBD2
CASSTRTAAGTQYF	TGTGCCAGCAGCACCCGGACAGCCGCAGGAACCCAGTACTTC	TRBV9	TRBJ2-5	-	-
CASSRARGNDYGYTF	TGTGCCAGCAGCCGGGCGCGGGGAAACGACTATGGCTACACCTTC	TRBV5-4	TRBJ1-2	-	-
CASSASTLATEAFF	TGTGCCAGCAGCGCCAGTACCTTAGCAACTGAAGCTTTCTTT	TRBV9	TRBJ1-1	few	-
CASSPRGTNEKLFF	TGCGCCAGCAGCCCCCGGGGAACTAATGAAAAACTGTTTTTT	TRBV4-1	TRBJ1-4	few	-